The sequence of this T cell receptor (beta chain) was determined in a study of blood T cells in healthy people across ages. Note on this clonotype: The antigen is unknown. One end of the junction does not line up with germline, which may come from a read error.

Germline V CDR1 and CDR2: MNHEY, SVGEGT. The CDR3 has 15 amino acids. Each sample used at least 6 million PBMCs. The study, taken as a whole, reports: Not knowing donor CMV status may have confounded expanded clonotype changes. Strongly correlated with naive T cell percentage was TCR beta diversity.

Through a sample-barcoded 5' primer and a J-beta primer mix, a second PCR was run for roughly 6 to 11 cycles. From the 5' RACE reads, TCRdb called clonotypes with MiXCR, one entry per CDR3 protein. The sample contains 2 million or so distinct CDR3 sequences, roughly 49% of which appear only once. The sequence derives from a woman in her thirties or forties in good health. Sequences were obtained from blood. The chain recombines TRBV6-2 or TRBV6-3 with TRBJ2-5; TRBD1 matches at 7 bases. CDR3: CASTWIGGLQETLYF. The CDR3 DNA sequence: TGTGCCAGCACCTGGATAGGGGGCTTACAAGAGACCCTGTACTTC.